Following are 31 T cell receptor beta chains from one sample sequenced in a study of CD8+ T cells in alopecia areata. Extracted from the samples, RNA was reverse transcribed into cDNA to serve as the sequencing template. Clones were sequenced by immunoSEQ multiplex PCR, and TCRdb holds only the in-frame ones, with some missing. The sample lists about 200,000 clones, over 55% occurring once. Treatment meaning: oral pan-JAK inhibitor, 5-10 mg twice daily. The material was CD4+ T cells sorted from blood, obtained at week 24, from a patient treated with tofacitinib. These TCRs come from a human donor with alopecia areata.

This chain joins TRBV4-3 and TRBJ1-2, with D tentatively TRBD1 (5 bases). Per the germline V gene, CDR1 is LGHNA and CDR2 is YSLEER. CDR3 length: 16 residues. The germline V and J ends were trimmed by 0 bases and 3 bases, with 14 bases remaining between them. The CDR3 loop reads CASSQDSSNRYYGYTF. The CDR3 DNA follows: TGCGCCAGCAGCCAAGATAGTAGCAACAGGTACTATGGCTACACCTTC.

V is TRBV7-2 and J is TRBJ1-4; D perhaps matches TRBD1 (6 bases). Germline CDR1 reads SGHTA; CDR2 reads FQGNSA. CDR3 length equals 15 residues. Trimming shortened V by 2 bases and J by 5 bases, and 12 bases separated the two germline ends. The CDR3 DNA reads TGTGCCAGCAGCTTACAGGGGACGCGGAATGAAAAACTGTTTTTT. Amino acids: CASSLQGTRNEKLFF.

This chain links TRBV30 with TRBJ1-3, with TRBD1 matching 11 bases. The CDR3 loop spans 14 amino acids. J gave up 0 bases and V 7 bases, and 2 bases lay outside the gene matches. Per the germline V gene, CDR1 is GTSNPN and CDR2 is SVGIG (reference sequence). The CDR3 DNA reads TGTGCCTCGGGACAGGGGGTCTCTGGAAACACCATATATTTT. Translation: CASGQGVSGNTIYF.

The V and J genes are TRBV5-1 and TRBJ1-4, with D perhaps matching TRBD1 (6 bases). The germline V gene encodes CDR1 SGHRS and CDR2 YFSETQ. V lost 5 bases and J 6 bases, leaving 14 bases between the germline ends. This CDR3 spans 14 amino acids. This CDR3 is CASSDFRGDEKLFF. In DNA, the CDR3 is TGCGCCAGCAGTGACTTCAGGGGCGATGAAAAACTGTTTTTT.

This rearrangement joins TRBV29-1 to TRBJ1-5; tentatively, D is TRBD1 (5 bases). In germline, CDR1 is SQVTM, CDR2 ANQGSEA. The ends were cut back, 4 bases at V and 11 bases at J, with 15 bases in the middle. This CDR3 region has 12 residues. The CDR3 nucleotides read TGCAGCGTTGGGGCCAGGCAAGGGGCCCAGCATTTT. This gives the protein CSVGARQGAQHF.

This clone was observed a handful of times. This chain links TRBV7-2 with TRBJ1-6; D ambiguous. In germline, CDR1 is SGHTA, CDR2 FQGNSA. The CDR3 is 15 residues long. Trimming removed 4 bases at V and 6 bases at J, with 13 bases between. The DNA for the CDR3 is TGTGCCAGCAGCTCCGCCGGGAAGATTAATTCACCCCTCCACTTT. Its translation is CASSSAGKINSPLHF.

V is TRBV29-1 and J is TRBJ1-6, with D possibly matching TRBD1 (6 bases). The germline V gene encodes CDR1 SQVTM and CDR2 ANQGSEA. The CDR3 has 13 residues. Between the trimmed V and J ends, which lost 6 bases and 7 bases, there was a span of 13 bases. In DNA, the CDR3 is TGCAGCGTGGCCTTGAGGGGGAATTCACCCCTCCACTTT. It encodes CSVALRGNSPLHF.

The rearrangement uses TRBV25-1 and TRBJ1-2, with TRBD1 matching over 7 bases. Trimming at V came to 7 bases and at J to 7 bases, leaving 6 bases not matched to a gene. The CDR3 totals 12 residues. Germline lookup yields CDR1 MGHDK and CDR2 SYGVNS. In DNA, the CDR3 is TGTGCCAGCACCCGAGGGGGCTCTGGCTACACCTTC. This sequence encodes CASTRGGSGYTF.

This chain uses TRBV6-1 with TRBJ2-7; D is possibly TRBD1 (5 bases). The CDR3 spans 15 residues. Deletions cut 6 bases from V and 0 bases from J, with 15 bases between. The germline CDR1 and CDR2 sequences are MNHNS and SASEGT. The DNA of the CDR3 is TGTGCCAGCAGACCAGACAGACCCCGCTCCTACGAGCAGTACTTC. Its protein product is CASRPDRPRSYEQYF.

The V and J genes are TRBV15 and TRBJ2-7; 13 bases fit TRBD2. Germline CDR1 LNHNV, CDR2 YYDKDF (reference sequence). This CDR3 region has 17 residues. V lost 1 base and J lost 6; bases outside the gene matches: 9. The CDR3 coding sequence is TGTGCCACCAGCAGAGCTAGGACTAGCGGGGGATTTGCCGAGCAGTACTTC. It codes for CATSRARTSGGFAEQYF.

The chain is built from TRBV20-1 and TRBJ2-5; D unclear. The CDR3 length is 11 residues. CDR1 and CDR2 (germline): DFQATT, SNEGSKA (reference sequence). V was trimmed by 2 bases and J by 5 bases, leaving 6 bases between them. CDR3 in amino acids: CSARPQETQYF. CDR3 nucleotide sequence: TGCAGTGCTAGACCCCAGGAGACCCAGTACTTC.

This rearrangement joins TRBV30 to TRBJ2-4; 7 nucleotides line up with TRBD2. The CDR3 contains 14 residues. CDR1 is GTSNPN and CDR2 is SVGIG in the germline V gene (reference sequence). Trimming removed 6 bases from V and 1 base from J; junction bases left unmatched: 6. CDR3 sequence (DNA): TGTGCCTGTTACATCGGGGGGGCCAAAAACATTCAGTACTTC. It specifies CACYIGGAKNIQYF.

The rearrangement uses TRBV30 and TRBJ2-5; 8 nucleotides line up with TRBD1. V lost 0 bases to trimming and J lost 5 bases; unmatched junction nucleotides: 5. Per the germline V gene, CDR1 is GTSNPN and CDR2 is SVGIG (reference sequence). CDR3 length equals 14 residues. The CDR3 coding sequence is TGTGCCTGGAGTGTAAGACAGGGGCGGGAGACCCAGTACTTC. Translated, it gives CAWSVRQGRETQYF.

CDR3 nucleotides: TGTGCCAGCAGGAGGGACGGAAGCTCCTACGAGCAGTACTTC. Amino acids: CASRRDGSSYEQYF. The V and J genes are TRBV27 and TRBJ2-7; perhaps D is TRBD1 or TRBD2 (5 bases each). Germline V gene lookup returns CDR1 MNHEY and CDR2 SMNVEV (reference sequence). The CDR3 has 14 amino acids. V shed 6 bases and J shed 0 bases, with 12 bases lying between them.

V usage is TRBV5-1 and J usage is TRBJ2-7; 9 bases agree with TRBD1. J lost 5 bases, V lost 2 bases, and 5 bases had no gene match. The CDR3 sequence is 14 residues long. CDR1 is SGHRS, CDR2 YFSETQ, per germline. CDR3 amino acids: CASSFTGGADEQYF. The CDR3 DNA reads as TGCGCCAGCAGCTTTACAGGGGGCGCGGACGAGCAGTACTTC.

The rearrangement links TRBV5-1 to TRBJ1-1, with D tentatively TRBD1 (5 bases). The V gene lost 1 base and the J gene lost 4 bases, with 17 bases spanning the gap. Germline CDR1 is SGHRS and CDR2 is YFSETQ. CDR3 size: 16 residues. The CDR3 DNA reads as TGCGCCAGCAGCTTGCGAAACCAGGGATTTGGCACTGAAGCTTTCTTT. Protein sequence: CASSLRNQGFGTEAFF. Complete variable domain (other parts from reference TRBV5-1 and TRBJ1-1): KAGVTQTPRYLIKTRGQQVTLSCSPISGHRSVSWYQQTPGQGLQFLFEYFSETQRNKGNFPGRFSGRQFSNSRSEMNVSTLELGDSALYLCASSLRNQGFGTEAFFGQGTRLTVV.

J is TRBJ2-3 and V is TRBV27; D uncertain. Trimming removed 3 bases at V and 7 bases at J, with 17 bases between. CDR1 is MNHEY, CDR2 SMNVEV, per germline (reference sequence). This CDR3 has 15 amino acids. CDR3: CASSLGGRAVYTQYF. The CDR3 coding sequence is TGTGCCAGCAGTTTGGGTGGTCGGGCAGTGTATACGCAGTATTTT.

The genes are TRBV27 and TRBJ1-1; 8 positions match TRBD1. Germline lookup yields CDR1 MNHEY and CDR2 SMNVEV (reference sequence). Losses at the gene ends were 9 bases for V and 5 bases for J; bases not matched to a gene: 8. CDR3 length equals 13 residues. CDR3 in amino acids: CASSDRVVTEAFF. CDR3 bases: TGTGCCAGTTCGGACAGGGTGGTTACTGAAGCTTTCTTT.

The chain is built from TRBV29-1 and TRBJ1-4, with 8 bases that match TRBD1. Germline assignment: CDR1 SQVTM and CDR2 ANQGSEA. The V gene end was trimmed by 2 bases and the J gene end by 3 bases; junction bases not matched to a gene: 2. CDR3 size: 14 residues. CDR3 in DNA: TGCAGCGTTGAATTGGACAGGGCTAATGAAAAACTGTTTTTT. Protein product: CSVELDRANEKLFF.

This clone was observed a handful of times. For the CDR3, the DNA is TGCGCCAGCAGCCAAGAGGAGGCCCTTAATTCACCCCTCCACTTT. This encodes CASSQEEALNSPLHF. The chain employs TRBV4-3 and TRBJ1-6, with D unclear. Germline V gene data show CDR1 as LGHNA and CDR2 as YSLEER. V dropped 0 bases and J dropped 6 bases, with 9 bases sitting between them. The CDR3 consists of 15 residues.

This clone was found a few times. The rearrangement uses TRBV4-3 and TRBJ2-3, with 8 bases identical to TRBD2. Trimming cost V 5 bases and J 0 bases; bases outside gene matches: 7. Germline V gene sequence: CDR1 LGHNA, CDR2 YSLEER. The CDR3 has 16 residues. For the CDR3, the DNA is TGCGCCAGCAGCGCGTCGGGGGGGACTAGCACAGATACGCAGTATTTT. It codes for CASSASGGTSTDTQYF.

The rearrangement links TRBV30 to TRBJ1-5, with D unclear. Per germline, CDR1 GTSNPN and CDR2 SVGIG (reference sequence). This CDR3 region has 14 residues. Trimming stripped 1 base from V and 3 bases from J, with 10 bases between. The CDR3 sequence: CAWSDKQINQPQHF. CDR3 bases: TGTGCCTGGAGTGATAAACAGATCAATCAGCCCCAGCATTTT.

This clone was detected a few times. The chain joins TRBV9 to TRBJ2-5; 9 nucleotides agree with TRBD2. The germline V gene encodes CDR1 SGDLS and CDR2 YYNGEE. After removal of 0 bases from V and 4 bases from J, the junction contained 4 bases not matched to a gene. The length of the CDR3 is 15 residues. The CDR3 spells CASSVEAGGRETQYF. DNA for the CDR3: TGTGCCAGCAGCGTAGAAGCGGGGGGTAGAGAGACCCAGTACTTC. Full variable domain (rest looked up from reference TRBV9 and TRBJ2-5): DSGVTQTPKHLITATGQRVTLRCSPRSGDLSVYWYQQSLDQGLQFLIQYYNGEERAKGNILERFSAQQFPDLHSELNLSSLELGDSALYFCASSVEAGGRETQYFGPGTRLLVL.

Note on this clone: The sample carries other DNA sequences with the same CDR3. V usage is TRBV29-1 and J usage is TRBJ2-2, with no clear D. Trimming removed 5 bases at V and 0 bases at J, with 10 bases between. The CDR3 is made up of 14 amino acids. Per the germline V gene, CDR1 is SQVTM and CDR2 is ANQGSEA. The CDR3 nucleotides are TGCAGCGTTAGAAGCAGAACGAACACCGGGGAGCTGTTTTTT. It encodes CSVRSRTNTGELFF.

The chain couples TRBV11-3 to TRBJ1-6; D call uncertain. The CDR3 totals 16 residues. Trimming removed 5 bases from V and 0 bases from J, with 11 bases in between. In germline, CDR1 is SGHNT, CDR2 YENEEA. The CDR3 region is CASSQRTSSYNSPLHF. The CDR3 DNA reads TGTGCCAGCAGCCAAAGGACGAGCTCCTATAATTCACCCCTCCACTTT.

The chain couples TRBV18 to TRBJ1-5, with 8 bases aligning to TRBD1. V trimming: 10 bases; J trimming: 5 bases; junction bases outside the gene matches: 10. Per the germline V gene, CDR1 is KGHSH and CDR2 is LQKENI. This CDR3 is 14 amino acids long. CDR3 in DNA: TGTGCCACCCTAAGGACAGGGCCGGATCAGCCCCAGCATTTT. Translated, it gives CATLRTGPDQPQHF.

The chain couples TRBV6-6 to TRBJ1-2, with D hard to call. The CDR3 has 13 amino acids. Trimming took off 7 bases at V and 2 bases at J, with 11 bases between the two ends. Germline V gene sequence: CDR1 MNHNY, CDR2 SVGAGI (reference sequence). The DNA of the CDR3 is TGTGCCAGCAACCCTAAGAGGAACTATGGCTACACCTTC. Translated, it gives CASNPKRNYGYTF.

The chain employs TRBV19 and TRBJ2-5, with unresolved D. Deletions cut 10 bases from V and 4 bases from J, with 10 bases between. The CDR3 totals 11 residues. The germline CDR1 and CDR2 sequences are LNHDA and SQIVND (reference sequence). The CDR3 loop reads CATSRGETQYF. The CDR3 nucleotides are TGTGCCACCTCTAGAGGAGAGACCCAGTACTTC.

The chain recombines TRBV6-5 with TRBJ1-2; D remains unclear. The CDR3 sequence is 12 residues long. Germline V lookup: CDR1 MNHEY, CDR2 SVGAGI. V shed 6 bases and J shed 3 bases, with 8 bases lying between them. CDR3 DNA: TGTGCCAGCAGGCCCATTGACTATGGCTACACCTTC. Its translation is CASRPIDYGYTF.

CDR3 nucleotides: TGTGCCAGCAGTGATTATTACAGGGGTGAGGGCTACACCTTC. This codes for CASSDYYRGEGYTF. The chain carries TRBV25-1 and TRBJ1-2, with 7 bases fitting TRBD1. From germline, CDR1 is MGHDK and CDR2 SYGVNS. Trimming cost V 3 bases and J 8 bases; bases outside gene matches: 9. The CDR3 totals 14 residues.

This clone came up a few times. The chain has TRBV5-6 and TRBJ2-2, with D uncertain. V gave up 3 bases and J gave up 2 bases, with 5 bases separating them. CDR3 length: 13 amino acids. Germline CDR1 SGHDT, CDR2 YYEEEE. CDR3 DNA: TGTGCCAGCAGCTCCAGCAACACCGGGGAGCTGTTTTTT. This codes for CASSSSNTGELFF. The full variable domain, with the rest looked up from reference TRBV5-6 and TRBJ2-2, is DAGVTQSPTHLIKTRGQQVTLRCSPKSGHDTVSWYQQALGQGPQFIFQYYEEEERQRGNFPDRFSGHQFPNYSSELNVNALLLGDSALYLCASSSSNTGELFFGEGSRLTVL.